This TCR beta chain is drawn from a study of blood T cells in healthy people across ages (dated by TCRdb to 2013 to 2016). Turning to the overall study: Template switching captured roughly one uniquely barcoded TCR beta cDNA molecule per two T cells in model experiments. To track age-related changes in TCR beta repertoire diversity, the study relied on deep sequencing normalized with unique cDNA molecular identifiers. Four age groups were formed from the donors: young (average 16 years), middle-aged (just under 40), aged (approximately 60) and long-lived (more than 75). To avoid experimental bias, donors of different ages were distributed randomly across sequencing lanes. The study analyzed two additional independent replicas of 1 million unique cDNA reads from the same blood draw for two donors, one aged 18 to 30 and one aged 80 or older.

The CDR3 runs 15 residues from the cysteine to the phenylalanine. This entry keeps only the CDR3 DNA: 45 bases, framed from base 1. The V and J ends are trimmed by 0 bases and 3 bases, leaving 12 bases between them. In the germline V gene, CDR1 corresponds to ENHRY and CDR2 to SYGVKD. As to this clonotype: There is no known antigen for this receptor. No base qualities exist here, and no much larger clone lies one base off it.

The research as a whole found: Compared with the aged group, the long-lived group had more naive CD4+ T cells, fewer expanded clones and increased TCR diversity, a pattern suggesting age selection. As age increased, observed TCR beta diversity per million T cells dropped in a roughly linear way, and a significant reduction was already evident by age around 41. Because donor CMV infection status was unknown, age-related changes in expanded clonotypes were potentially confounded. Estimates of total diversity based on one million sequenced T cells were regarded as lower bounds and as underestimates. Since profiling was done on bulk unsorted PBMCs, naive and antigen-experienced compartments could not be conclusively compared. Observed TCR beta diversity correlated strongly with the percentage of naive T cells measured by flow cytometry.

Systemically healthy Caucasian individuals from Russia, 39 in total and aged about 6 to 95 years, were included as donors. Roughly 9.5 milliliters of peripheral blood were drawn from each donor into EDTA-treated Vacutainer tubes. Ficoll-Paque density-gradient centrifugation was used to isolate PBMCs, with at least 6.5 million obtained per sample. Trizol reagent was used to extract total RNA from the PBMCs, yielding at least 5 micrograms per sample. Naive CD45RAhigh/CD27high T cell percentages were measured by flow cytometry on a PBMC aliquot from every donor. The method behind the library was 5' RACE. Sequencing was carried out with an Illumina HiSeq 2500. A second PCR of roughly 7 to 11 cycles was run with a J-beta primer mix and a sample-barcoded 5' primer. Each TCR beta cDNA molecule received a unique molecular identifier from a template-switch 5' adaptor carrying 12 random nucleotides. Each sample yielded at least 2.5 million CDR3-containing paired-end reads. First-strand cDNA was synthesized from all RNA with the Mint cDNA synthesis kit, primed by a TRBC-specific oligonucleotide. After uracil-DNA glycosylase treatment, a first 18-cycle PCR used universal primers M1SS and BC2_uni_R on all cDNA. Per the source publication's procedure: Normalization of each sample was performed by random selection of 1 million high-quality reads, each carrying a distinct molecular identifier. Reads with shared molecular identifiers were discarded instead of being binned into consensus sequences. MiTCR, run with a Q25 quality threshold and the strictest error-elimination algorithm, handled CDR3 identification, clonotype clustering and error correction. A nonparametric unseen species model with Euler transformation was used to estimate lower-bound total TCR beta diversity. In-frame beta chains were kept once TCRdb had trimmed the public reads at Q25 with fastp and called clones with MiXCR. Each record represents a unique CDR3 protein, reported with the most common genes and DNA among its rows. TCRdb's processing, not the authors' own work, is the source of the V and J calls. The sample profile shows over 700,000 distinct CDR3 sequences; roughly 53% of them were found once. The ten most abundant clones make up roughly 40% of the sample.

This chain joins TRBV10-3 to TRBJ2-7; the D gene cannot be named for sure. The clonotype comes from an elderly man in good health. The specimen was blood. The DNA sequence is TGTGCCATCAGTGAGTCGCTAAGCTCCCTCTACGAGCAGTACTTC. Its protein is CAISESLSSLYEQYF.